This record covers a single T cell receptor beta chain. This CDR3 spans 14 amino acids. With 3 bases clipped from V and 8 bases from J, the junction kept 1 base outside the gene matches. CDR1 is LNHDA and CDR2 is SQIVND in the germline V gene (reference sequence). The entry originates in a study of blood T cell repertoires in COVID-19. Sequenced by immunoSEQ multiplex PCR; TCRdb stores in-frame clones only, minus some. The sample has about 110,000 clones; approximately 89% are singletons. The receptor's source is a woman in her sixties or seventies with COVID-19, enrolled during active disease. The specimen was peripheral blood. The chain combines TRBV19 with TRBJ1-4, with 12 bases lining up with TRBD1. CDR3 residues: CASSMGQGAEKLFF. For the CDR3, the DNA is TGTGCCAGTAGTATGGGACAGGGGGCAGAAAAACTGTTTTTT.